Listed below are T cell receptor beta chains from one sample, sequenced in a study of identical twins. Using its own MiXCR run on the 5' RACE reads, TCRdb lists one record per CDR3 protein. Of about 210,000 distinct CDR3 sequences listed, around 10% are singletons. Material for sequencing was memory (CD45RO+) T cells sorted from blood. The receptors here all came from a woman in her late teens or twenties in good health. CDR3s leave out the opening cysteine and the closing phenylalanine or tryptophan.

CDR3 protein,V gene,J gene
SASQGASGANVLT,TRBV20-1,TRBJ2-6
SAERRAGDTQY,TRBV20-1,TRBJ2-3
ASSPRLGSGGGYNEQF,TRBV12-3/TRBV12-4,TRBJ2-1
ASSVTAYEQY,TRBV7-9,TRBJ2-7
ASILESTGAEPQH,TRBV5-6,TRBJ1-5
ASSQVQGENTQY,TRBV3-1,TRBJ2-3
ASSLAGQFNEKLF,TRBV12-3/TRBV12-4,TRBJ1-4
SAKLGWAGENYGYT,TRBV20-1,TRBJ1-2
ASNARLGETQY,TRBV2,TRBJ2-5
ASRLEVGGAF,TRBV12-3/TRBV12-4,TRBJ1-1
ASSAGVHNEQF,TRBV5-5,TRBJ2-1
ASSLADTGELF,TRBV5-1,TRBJ2-2
SATGPKAQY,TRBV20-1,TRBJ2-3
ASSQDLAGTYNEQF,TRBV4-1,TRBJ2-1
ASSEYSGSGSEQY,TRBV10-1,TRBJ2-7
ASSLESYPQY,TRBV12-3/TRBV12-4,TRBJ2-3
ASSLFAGNYGYT,TRBV27,TRBJ1-2
ASSMGGLAANNEQF,TRBV19,TRBJ2-1
ASSDTSGGSDTQY,TRBV6-4,TRBJ2-3
ASSLVPAKNIQY,TRBV5-1,TRBJ2-4
SARGGSGGYGYT,TRBV20-1,TRBJ1-2
ASSFGSGANVLT,TRBV12-3/TRBV12-4,TRBJ2-6
ASRTLAGGTDTQY,TRBV6-2/TRBV6-3,TRBJ2-3
ASHVATNEKLF,TRBV2,TRBJ1-4
ASSLDRPIYEQY,TRBV5-1,TRBJ2-7
ASSFSPGTVTELF,TRBV5-6,TRBJ2-2
ASSRLAETYEQY,TRBV28,TRBJ2-7
ASSQSGGANEQF,TRBV6-1,TRBJ2-1
ASSLGGGAYNEQF,TRBV7-2,TRBJ2-1
ASSFPTSGTNTGELF,TRBV11-2,TRBJ2-2
ASSHVTDTQY,TRBV5-1,TRBJ2-3
SASTGNYGYT,TRBV20-1,TRBJ1-2
AIVSGTANTDTQY,TRBV10-3,TRBJ2-3
ASSPTRDTQY,TRBV18,TRBJ2-3
AWIILRRGTIY,TRBV30,TRBJ1-3
ARITASYEQY,TRBV5-1,TRBJ2-7
ASSLTPIEGWTQY,TRBV28,TRBJ2-5
ASSYRGPGNEKLF,TRBV6-5,TRBJ1-4
ASSRPGLLRNEQY,TRBV3-1,TRBJ2-7
ASSRRLAAMSGSYNEQF,TRBV3-1,TRBJ2-1
ASSVGQTNYGYT,TRBV7-2,TRBJ1-2
ASSQDALAYEQY,TRBV4-3,TRBJ2-7
ASSLLPDNEQF,TRBV7-2,TRBJ2-1
ASSRAGTGTSYEQY,TRBV3-1,TRBJ2-7
ASSARGGNTEAF,TRBV7-9,TRBJ1-1
ASSLQRGSYEQY,TRBV7-2,TRBJ2-7
ASRSEVSGETQY,TRBV28,TRBJ2-5
AISESTVNTGELF,TRBV10-3,TRBJ2-2